A selection of T cell receptor beta chains follows, all from one sample in a study of blood T cell repertoires in COVID-19. The protocol was immunoSEQ multiplex PCR, while the TCRdb copy is restricted to in-frame clones and leaves out a portion. The table has some 42,000 clones, roughly 90% seen once. Material: peripheral blood. Receptors were obtained from a human donor in a cohort sampled during active COVID-19. The CDR3 runs from the conserved cysteine through the conserved F or W. Fields, in order: clone size, J gene, D gene, V gene, CDR3 protein, CDR3 DNA. A D gene is named only where the DNA matches it firmly. Some rows have no size entry. The others give once, few or many, or a class for an expanded clone.

>-|TRBJ1-2|-|TRBV24-1
CATSDTYTAGYTF
TGTGCCACCAGTGACACCTATACAGCTGGCTACACCTTC
>-|TRBJ2-7|TRBD1|TRBV10-3
CAISESKGQNYEQYF
TGTGCCATCAGTGAGTCGAAGGGACAGAACTACGAGCAGTACTTC
>-|TRBJ1-1|-|TRBV19
CASSFNTEAFF
TGTGCCAGTAGCTTTAACACTGAAGCTTTCTTT
>-|TRBJ1-5|TRBD1|TRBV27
CASSLDRGGNQPQHF
TGTGCCAGCAGCCTAGACAGGGGAGGCAATCAGCCCCAGCATTTT
>-|TRBJ1-4|-|TRBV9
CASSALGATNEKLFF
TGTGCCAGCAGCGCGTTAGGAGCAACTAATGAAAAACTGTTTTTT
>-|TRBJ2-7|-|TRBV10-2
CASSEPSQGAYEQYF
TGCGCCAGCAGTGAGCCGTCACAGGGTGCCTACGAGCAGTACTTC
>-|TRBJ2-7|TRBD1|TRBV4-1
CASSPGQANYEQYF
TGCGCCAGCAGCCCGGGACAGGCGAACTACGAGCAGTACTTC
>-|TRBJ1-5|-|TRBV2
CASMGLLGNQPQHF
TGTGCCAGCATGGGACTCCTCGGCAATCAGCCCCAGCATTTT
>-|TRBJ2-2|-|TRBV5-4
CASSPVRAGELFF
TGTGCCAGCAGCCCCGTGAGGGCCGGGGAGCTGTTTTTT
>-|TRBJ1-6|-|TRBV27
CASKSGLNNSPLHF
TGTGCCAGCAAGTCCGGTCTCAATAATTCACCCCTCCACTTT
>-|TRBJ2-7|TRBD1|TRBV10-1
CASSRLGDRSYEQYF
TGCGCCAGCAGCCGGCTCGGGGACAGGTCCTACGAGCAGTACTTC
>-|TRBJ1-5|-|TRBV2
CASSAAGSNQPQHF
TGTGCCAGCAGTGCCGCAGGTAGCAATCAGCCCCAGCATTTT
>-|TRBJ2-7|TRBD1|TRBV13
CASSSTGVITYEQYF
TGTGCCAGCAGCTCAACAGGGGTGATAACCTACGAGCAGTACTTC
>-|TRBJ1-1|-|TRBV2
CASPARGNTEAFF
TGTGCCAGCCCCGCTCGGGGGAACACTGAAGCTTTCTTT
>few|TRBJ1-2|TRBD1|TRBV9
CASSPWTGDNYGYTF
TGTGCCAGCAGCCCGTGGACAGGGGATAACTATGGCTACACCTTC
>few|TRBJ2-7|-|TRBV5-6
CASSLTGSYEQYF
TGTGCCAGCAGTTTAACAGGGTCCTACGAGCAGTACTTC
>-|TRBJ2-7|TRBD2|TRBV5-4
CASSLGSGGASYEQYF
TGTGCCAGCAGCTTAGGTAGCGGGGGGGCTTCCTACGAGCAGTACTTC
>-|TRBJ2-7|-|TRBV19
CASSSPPGPRGYEQYF
TGTGCCAGTAGTTCACCCCCGGGACCGAGGGGGTACGAGCAGTACTTC
>-|TRBJ1-1|-|TRBV7-9
CASSSNLIRGPEAFF
TGTGCCAGCAGCTCGAACTTGATTAGGGGCCCTGAAGCTTTCTTT
>-|TRBJ2-7|TRBD1|TRBV5-5
CASSLWTGSYEQYF
TGTGCCAGCAGCTTGTGGACAGGATCTTACGAGCAGTACTTC
>-|TRBJ1-1|-|TRBV7-9
CASSYTGSNTEAFF
TGTGCCAGCAGTTATACAGGATCGAACACTGAAGCTTTCTTT
>-|TRBJ1-2|TRBD1|TRBV6-5
CASSFGTGVYGYTF
TGTGCCAGCAGTTTCGGTACAGGGGTCTATGGCTACACCTTC
>-|TRBJ2-7|-|TRBV7-2
CASSLVGGGANEQYF
TGTGCCAGCAGCTTAGTTGGCGGCGGAGCCAACGAGCAGTACTTC
>-|TRBJ2-7|-|TRBV5-5
CASSLGAVSYEQYF
TGTGCCAGCAGCTTAGGGGCGGTTTCCTACGAGCAGTACTTC
>-|TRBJ1-2|TRBD1|TRBV5-1
CASSLGSSGTVYGYTF
TGCGCCAGCAGCTTGGGCTCTTCCGGGACAGTCTATGGCTACACCTTC
>-|TRBJ1-1|-|TRBV2
CASRATAVNTEAFF
TGTGCCAGCAGGGCGACAGCAGTGAACACTGAAGCTTTCTTT
>-|TRBJ2-7|-|TRBV7-9
CASSPRASSYEQYF
TGTGCCAGCAGCCCCCGTGCGAGCTCCTACGAGCAGTACTTC
>-|TRBJ2-7|TRBD2|TRBV6-2/TRBV6-3
CASSYRLAGAYEQYF
TGTGCCAGCAGTTACCGACTAGCGGGGGCCTACGAGCAGTACTTC
>-|TRBJ2-7|-|TRBV7-2
CASSLVLTYEQYF
TGTGCCAGCAGCTTAGTACTCACCTACGAGCAGTACTTC
>-|TRBJ1-1|TRBD1|TRBV27
CASSPPGQHTEAFF
TGTGCCAGCAGTCCTCCGGGACAGCACACTGAAGCTTTCTTT
>few|TRBJ2-7|TRBD1|TRBV3-1/TRBV3-2
CASSHRGQGASYEQYF
TGTGCCAGCAGCCATAGGGGACAGGGTGCGTCCTACGAGCAGTACTTC
>-|TRBJ1-5|TRBD1|TRBV25-1
CASSLQGDQPQHF
TGTGCCAGCAGTCTACAGGGGGATCAGCCCCAGCATTTT
>few|TRBJ2-7|-|TRBV12-3/TRBV12-4
CASSSGPVSKF
TGTGCCAGCAGCTCCGGTCCGGTTAGTAAATTC
>-|TRBJ2-7|TRBD1|TRBV19
CASSIEGQAFYEQYF
TGTGCCAGTAGTATAGAGGGACAGGCCTTCTACGAGCAGTACTTC
>-|TRBJ2-6|-|TRBV18
CASSPNGASGANVLTF
TGTGCCAGCTCACCAAATGGAGCCTCTGGGGCCAACGTCCTGACTTTC
>-|TRBJ2-1|-|TRBV11-2
CASSLGRWGDGNNEQFF
TGTGCCAGCAGCTTAGGGCGGTGGGGGGACGGAAACAATGAGCAGTTCTTC
>-|TRBJ1-1|-|TRBV6-5
CASMAGSNTEAFF
TGTGCCAGCATGGCGGGCAGCAACACTGAAGCTTTCTTT
>-|TRBJ2-7|TRBD2|TRBV2
CASSGGPLAGAVSYEQYF
TGTGCCAGCAGTGGAGGCCCTCTAGCGGGGGCCGTCTCCTACGAGCAGTACTTC
>-|TRBJ1-6|-|TRBV15
CATSRTELNSPLHF
TGTGCCACCAGCCGGACAGAACTTAATTCACCCCTCCACTTT
>-|TRBJ1-5|-|TRBV18
CASSRGDNQPQHF
TGTGCCAGCTCACGGGGCGACAATCAGCCCCAGCATTTT
>-|TRBJ1-1|TRBD1|TRBV3-1/TRBV3-2
CASSPQGAGSTEAFF
TGTGCCAGCAGCCCACAGGGGGCGGGGAGCACTGAAGCTTTCTTT
>-|TRBJ1-2|TRBD1|TRBV27
CASSGDSPRGYTF
TGTGCCAGCAGTGGGGACAGCCCTCGTGGCTACACCTTC
>-|TRBJ2-7|TRBD2|TRBV4-1
CASSHELAGGSYEQYF
TGCGCCAGCAGCCACGAACTAGCGGGGGGTTCCTACGAGCAGTACTTC
>-|TRBJ1-2|TRBD1|TRBV7-2
CASSSDRGRLRYTF
TGTGCCAGCAGCTCCGACAGGGGGCGTTTACGCTACACCTTC
>-|TRBJ1-1|-|TRBV11-2
CASSSARRGGLVGDTEAFF
TGTGCCAGCAGCTCTGCCCGAAGGGGGGGTTTGGTAGGGGACACTGAAGCTTTCTTT